The 31 T cell receptor beta chains presented below share a single source sample, sequenced in a study of post-analysis software for immune sequencing data. No antigens are known for them. Prepared libraries of TCR beta cDNA carried unique molecular identifiers. TCRdb re-called the PCR reads through MiXCR, storing one row per CDR3 protein. The table records 250,000 to 300,000 distinct CDR3 sequences, 35% to 40% of them present only once. Findings and caveats of the study: Compared with controls, patients had more of about five TRBV segments, including TRBV5-6, TRBV5-1 and TRBV20-1.

The sample consisted of blood. Receptor source: a girl aged 10 to 17 with multiple sclerosis.

Concerning this clonotype: A read error may produce the germline difference seen at one junction end. For the CDR3, the DNA is TGTGCCGGCAGCCTCACCGGGACCGGTCAAGAGACCCAGTACTTC. Its protein product is CAGSLTGTGQETQYF. The chain has TRBV7-9 and TRBJ2-5; possibly TRBD1 or TRBD2 for D (5 bases each). This CDR3 comprises 15 residues. Looked up from germline, CDR1 is SEHNR and CDR2 is FQNEAQ (reference sequence).

This clonotype was detected many times. The chain has TRBV20-1 and TRBJ2-7; TRBD2 might be the D (5 bases). CDR3 size: 12 residues. From germline, CDR1 is DFQATT and CDR2 SNEGSKA (reference sequence). V lost 1 base and J lost 4, with 8 bases in between. The CDR3 coding sequence is TGCAGTGCTAGAGTTAGGGAGTACGAGCAGTACTTC. Translation: CSARVREYEQYF.

In this sample, this clonotype turned up many times. CDR3 amino acids: CASSLYRGGSGEQFF. CDR3 bases: TGTGCCAGCAGCCTATATCGGGGGGGTTCTGGTGAGCAGTTCTTC. The rearrangement uses TRBV7-2 and TRBJ2-1; TRBD2 matches at 8 bases. Unmatched junction bases numbered 12, after V lost 5 bases and J lost 9 bases. Germline V gene sequence: CDR1 SGHTA, CDR2 FQGNSA. The CDR3 sequence is 15 residues long.

This clonotype appeared a few times. A much larger clone lies a single base off, so this may be a read error. The chain carries TRBV20-1 and TRBJ2-1; unclear D gene. Germline CDR1 and CDR2: DFQATT and SNEGSKA (reference sequence). This CDR3 region has 16 residues. The CDR3 nucleotides read TGCGGTGCTAGAGATTACGCGTCGGCCTCCTACAATGAGCAGTTCTTC. It codes for CGARDYASASYNEQFF.

This clonotype was counted at least ten times. The gene calls are TRBV20-1 and TRBJ2-1; maybe TRBD1 (6 bases). The V end lost 6 bases, the J end lost 4 bases, and 10 bases lay between the germline ends. Germline V gene sequence: CDR1 DFQATT, CDR2 SNEGSKA (reference sequence). This CDR3 contains 12 residues. CDR3 region: CSAYGQYNEQFF. CDR3 nucleotides: TGCAGTGCCTACGGACAGTACAATGAGCAGTTCTTC.

This clonotype has a count of ten or more. Written as DNA, the CDR3 is TGTGCCAGCAGCCAAGTATTGGGTAGCTCCTACAATGAGCAGTTCTTC. Translating gives CASSQVLGSSYNEQFF. The gene calls are TRBV3-1 and TRBJ2-1; D gene unclear. This CDR3 contains 16 residues. Trimming removed 1 base from V and 0 bases from J, with 10 bases in between. Looked up from germline, CDR1 is LGHDT and CDR2 is YNNKEL (reference sequence).

The chain combines TRBV7-2 with TRBJ2-3; TRBD2 aligns across 12 bases. CDR3 length equals 15 residues. The V and J ends lost 6 bases and 6 bases, in that order; junction bases with no gene match: 7. From germline, CDR1 is SGHTA and CDR2 FQGNSA. The CDR3 DNA sequence: TGTGCCAGCAGAGCTAGCGGGGGGGCCTGGGATACGCAGTATTTT. Amino acids: CASRASGGAWDTQYF.

In DNA, the CDR3 is TGCAGTGCTAGGCCGGGACAGATCTCTTACGAGCAGTACTTC. It codes for CSARPGQISYEQYF. This rearrangement joins TRBV20-1 to TRBJ2-7; 7 bases line up with TRBD1. CDR1 DFQATT and CDR2 SNEGSKA come from the germline V gene (reference sequence). V dropped 3 bases and J dropped 4; count of bases not matched to a gene: 9. The CDR3 has 14 residues.

Remarks on this clonotype: Germline and junction disagree at one end, which may indicate a read error. The chain joins TRBV3-1 to TRBJ1-1; D unclear. The CDR3 spans 12 residues. Germline V gene data show CDR1 as LGHDT and CDR2 as YNNKEL (reference sequence). This chain's CDR3 is CASSPANTGAFF. The CDR3 DNA is TGTGCCAGCAGCCCCGCAAACACTGGAGCTTTCTTT.

This clonotype came up many times. The chain recombines TRBV7-8 with TRBJ2-1, with 7 bases matching TRBD2. This CDR3 is built from 14 residues. Germline trimming cut 5 bases from V and 5 bases from J; bases unmatched to any gene: 6. CDR1 SGHVS and CDR2 FQNEAQ come from the germline V gene. CDR3 in DNA: TGTGCCAGCAGCCAACGGGACTACCACAATGAGCAGTTCTTC. Its protein is CASSQRDYHNEQFF.

In its sample, this clonotype was seen many times. V usage is TRBV5-1 and J usage is TRBJ2-1, with D unresolved. Trimming cost V 4 bases and J 0 bases, with 11 bases left between them. The V gene's germline CDR1 is SGHRS and CDR2 YFSETQ. CDR3 length: 15 residues. The CDR3 bases are TGCGCCAGCAGCCTTAGATCCCGCTCCTACAATGAGCAGTTCTTC. Its translation: CASSLRSRSYNEQFF.

This clonotype was picked up many times. This sequence joins TRBV28 and TRBJ2-7, with a tentative D call TRBD1 (5 bases). The CDR3 spans 13 residues. V shed 3 bases and J shed 4 bases, with 10 bases lying between them. Germline-derived CDR1 and CDR2 are MDHEN and SYDVKM. CDR3 DNA sequence: TGTGCCAGCAGTTTGTCAGGGTATTACGAGCAGTACTTC. Residues: CASSLSGYYEQYF.

This clonotype was recorded at least ten times. The gene calls are TRBV27 and TRBJ1-2; D possibly corresponds to TRBD1 (5 bases). Trimming removed 6 bases from V and 3 bases from J, with 17 bases in between. The germline gives CDR1 MNHEY, CDR2 SMNVEV (reference sequence). The CDR3 is 15 residues long. CDR3 in amino acids: CASSLTPGADYGYTF. DNA for the CDR3: TGTGCCAGCAGCTTAACCCCCGGGGCGGACTATGGCTACACCTTC.

This clonotype showed up many times. The V and J genes are TRBV7-2 and TRBJ2-3; 7 nucleotides agree with TRBD2. Germline V gene sequence: CDR1 SGHTA, CDR2 FQGNSA. CDR3 size: 16 residues. J lost 10 bases, V lost 1 base, and 14 bases had no gene match. CDR3: CASSLVRSSGSGAQYF. The CDR3, as DNA: TGTGCCAGCAGCTTAGTGAGGTCTAGCGGCTCGGGTGCGCAGTATTTT.

This clonotype has ten or more counts. The V call is TRBV4-1, the J call TRBJ2-3; 11 nucleotides line up with TRBD2. The CDR3 length is 18 residues. Per germline, CDR1 MGHRA and CDR2 YSYEKL. Trimming cost V 0 bases and J 5 bases; bases outside gene matches: 10. The CDR3 DNA sequence: TGCGCCAGCAGCCAAGATCGCCTAGCGGGGGGAACTTTAGATACGCAGTATTTT. Translating it yields CASSQDRLAGGTLDTQYF.

This clonotype was observed many times. The chain has TRBV27 and TRBJ2-1; no clear D. Trimming left V 1 base short and J 5 bases short, with 9 bases between. This CDR3 has 14 residues. CDR1 is MNHEY and CDR2 is SMNVEV in the germline V gene (reference sequence). CDR3 sequence reads: CASSLFPLNNEQFF. For the CDR3, the DNA is TGTGCCAGCAGTTTATTTCCCCTAAACAATGAGCAGTTCTTC.

This sequence joins TRBV30 and TRBJ1-5; D might be TRBD1 (5 bases). Trimming left V 4 bases short and J 0 bases short, with 10 bases between. The CDR3 loop spans 14 amino acids. In germline, CDR1 is GTSNPN, CDR2 SVGIG (reference sequence). CDR3 protein: CAWTAGLSNQPQHF. CDR3 DNA sequence: TGTGCCTGGACCGCGGGGCTTAGCAATCAGCCCCAGCATTTT.

The sample holds a few counts of this clonotype. This may be a read error, as it is one base from a much larger clone. CDR3 in amino acids: CASSPPGSSQEKLFF. The CDR3 DNA follows: TGTGCCAGCTCACCGCCGGGGTCTTCCCAGGAAAAACTGTTTTTT. The chain joins TRBV18 to TRBJ1-4; no reliable D call. V was trimmed by 3 bases and J by 8 bases, leaving 16 bases between them. CDR1 is KGHSH and CDR2 is LQKENI in the germline V gene. The CDR3 totals 15 residues.

The rearrangement uses TRBV7-2 and TRBJ1-5; weak D call: TRBD1 (5 bases). V was clipped by 4 bases and J by 6 bases, with 10 bases between them. CDR1 and CDR2 (germline): SGHTA, FQGNSA. This CDR3 comprises 13 residues. As DNA, the CDR3 is TGTGCCAGCAGCTCAGGGAGGGGTCAGCCCCAGCATTTT. It specifies CASSSGRGQPQHF.

The table lists this clonotype with many counts. The chain recombines TRBV5-1 with TRBJ1-1; D gene unclear. This CDR3 region has 14 residues. The V end was cut by 0 bases, the J end by 1 base, with 7 bases between. Germline V gene data show CDR1 as SGHRS and CDR2 as YFSETQ. As DNA, the CDR3 is TGCGCCAGCAGCTTGGAATGGGGGAACACTGAAGCTTTCTTT. It yields the protein CASSLEWGNTEAFF.

In this sample, this clonotype turned up many times. This chain uses TRBV12-3 or TRBV12-4 with TRBJ2-5; TRBD2 aligns across 7 bases. With V trimmed by 3 bases and J by 4 bases, 8 bases remained unmatched. This CDR3 has 15 residues. The CDR3 spells CASSFLGGSGETQYF. The CDR3 nucleotides read TGTGCCAGCAGTTTCCTCGGGGGGTCGGGAGAGACCCAGTACTTC.

This clonotype is a singleton in its sample. The CDR3 is CASSLVQARTDTQYF. Written as DNA, the CDR3 is TGTGCCAGCAGTTTAGTGCAAGCTAGAACAGATACGCAGTATTTT. The chain has TRBV12-3 or TRBV12-4 and TRBJ2-3; unclear D gene. CDR3 length: 15 amino acids. V shed 1 base and J shed 3 bases, with 11 bases lying between them.

The sample holds many counts of this clonotype. V gene TRBV20-1 combines with J gene TRBJ2-3; D is undetermined. The V end lost 7 bases, the J end lost 4 bases, and 9 bases lay between the germline ends. Per germline, CDR1 DFQATT and CDR2 SNEGSKA (reference sequence). CDR3 length: 11 amino acids. The CDR3 protein is CSGTFADTQYF. Written as DNA, the CDR3 is TGCAGTGGTACCTTCGCAGATACGCAGTATTTT.

Note on this clonotype: With a much larger clone just one base away, this may be a read error. This chain joins TRBV28 and TRBJ2-5; 7 nucleotides match TRBD2. CDR3 length equals 14 residues. V dropped 6 bases and J dropped 11; count of bases not matched to a gene: 15. From germline, CDR1 is MDHEN and CDR2 SYDVKM. The CDR3 nucleotides are TGTGCCAGCAGAGGGGACTACCTGACCAATGAGCAGTACTTC. The encoded protein is CASRGDYLTNEQYF. The full variable domain, rest sourced from reference TRBV28 and TRBJ2-5, is DVKVTQSSRYLVKRTGEKVFLECVQDMDHENMFWYRQDPGLGLRLIYFSYDVKMKEKGDIPEGYSVSREKKERFSLILESASTNQTSMYLCASRGDYLTNEQYFGPGTRLLVL.

To note about this clonotype: One end of the junction varies from germline; a read error may be responsible. V gene TRBV6-5 combines with J gene TRBJ1-1; no clear D. This CDR3 has 11 residues. The germline CDR1 and CDR2 sequences are MNHEY and SVGAGI. The chain's CDR3 is CASQGNTAAFF. The CDR3 coding sequence is TGTGCCAGCCAAGGGAACACTGCAGCTTTCTTT.

The V and J genes are TRBV12-3 or TRBV12-4 and TRBJ2-5; 8 bases align to TRBD2. Trimming took 5 bases from V and 11 from J; bases not matched to a gene: 16. The CDR3 length is 15 residues. The CDR3 DNA follows: TGTGCCAGCAGTGTAGGGTCTACTAGCGGCAATGAGCAGTACTTC. It translates to CASSVGSTSGNEQYF.

This clonotype came up many times. This chain links TRBV9 with TRBJ2-4; no clear D gene. V was trimmed by 0 bases and J by 0 bases, leaving 10 bases between them. There are 16 residues in the CDR3. Germline-derived CDR1 and CDR2 are SGDLS and YYNGEE. CDR3 nucleotide sequence: TGTGCCAGCAGCGTAGGAGACATTCAAGCCAAAAACATTCAGTACTTC. Amino acids: CASSVGDIQAKNIQYF.

The V call is TRBV18, the J call TRBJ2-7; possibly TRBD1 or TRBD2 for D (6 bases each). V shed 10 bases and J shed 4 bases, with 17 bases lying between them. CDR1 and CDR2 from the germline V gene are KGHSH and LQKENI. The CDR3 consists of 13 residues. CDR3 nucleotide sequence: TGTGCCATCCCTAAGCAGGGGACTTACGAGCAGTACTTC. As protein: CAIPKQGTYEQYF.

Concerning this clonotype: A much more abundant neighbour one base away suggests this may be a read error. CDR3 loop: CASRLAGGLEQYF. In DNA, the CDR3 is TGTGCCAGCAGGTTAGCGGGAGGGCTTGAGCAGTACTTC. This chain connects TRBV27 to TRBJ2-5; 11 positions match TRBD2. The V gene end was trimmed by 6 bases and the J gene end by 11 bases; junction bases not matched to a gene: 8. Germline V gene data show CDR1 as MNHEY and CDR2 as SMNVEV (reference sequence). This CDR3 has 13 residues.

This chain joins TRBV15 and TRBJ2-7; 12 bases are a match to TRBD2. Germline trimming cut 1 base from V and 7 bases from J; bases unmatched to any gene: 5. CDR3 length: 15 residues. The germline CDR1 and CDR2 sequences are LNHNV and YYDKDF (reference sequence). The CDR3 sequence: CATSRGTSGDNEQYF. CDR3 coding DNA: TGTGCCACCAGCAGAGGGACTAGCGGGGACAATGAGCAGTACTTC.

With respect to this clonotype: A much larger clone differs by one base, so this may be a read error. The chain joins TRBV5-1 to TRBJ1-2, with 9 bases fitting TRBD1. Per germline, CDR1 SGHRS and CDR2 YFSETQ. There are 15 residues in the CDR3. V trimming: 3 bases; J trimming: 3 bases; junction bases outside the gene matches: 6. DNA of the CDR3: TGCGCCAGCAGCTGGGGGACAGGGCAATACTATGGCTACACCTTC. As protein: CASSWGTGQYYGYTF.